The 12 T cell receptor beta chains below all came from one sample that was sequenced in a study of cytomegalovirus exposure and HLA in healthy donors. PCR used 60 Vbeta primers and 13 Jbeta primers. The assay was immunoSEQ multiplex PCR, and TCRdb's table has in-frame clones only and misses some. This table has 100,000 to 150,000 clones, around 75% appearing once. Sequencing was carried out using PBMCs. Receptors were obtained from a man aged 55 to 70 in good health and CMV-seropositive.

This clone came up a few times. This chain joins TRBV7-9 and TRBJ2-1, with TRBD1 identical over 8 bases. The CDR3 consists of 11 residues. With V trimmed by 8 bases and J by 10 bases, 4 bases remained unmatched. Germline V CDR1 and CDR2: SEHNR, FQNEAQ (reference sequence). CDR3 nucleotides: TGTGCCAGCTCAGGGGGCGGAGAGCAGTTCTTC. This gives the protein CASSGGGEQFF.

The chain employs TRBV5-1 and TRBJ1-6, with TRBD1 matching over 7 bases. With 4 bases clipped from V and 4 bases from J, the junction kept 2 bases outside the gene matches. CDR1 is SGHRS, CDR2 YFSETQ, per germline. The CDR3 runs to 14 residues. CDR3 sequence reads: CASSLGQYNSPLHF. DNA of the CDR3: TGCGCCAGCAGCCTGGGACAGTATAATTCACCCCTCCACTTT.

This clone was seen more than once but under ten times. CDR3 sequence (DNA): TGTGCCAGCAGCAAAGAGGGGGCGGAGGGTGAAAAACTGTTTTTT. It codes for CASSKEGAEGEKLFF. The chain joins TRBV7-2 to TRBJ1-4; TRBD1 agrees at 7 bases. This CDR3 region has 15 residues. Germline values: CDR1 SGHTA, CDR2 FQGNSA. J gave up 7 bases and V 5 bases, and 10 bases lay outside the gene matches.

This clone was detected only a few times. The gene calls are TRBV28 and TRBJ2-1; D gene unclear. Germline lookup yields CDR1 MDHEN and CDR2 SYDVKM. CDR3 length: 13 residues. Trimming took off 5 bases at V and 7 bases at J, with 12 bases between the two ends. The CDR3, as DNA: TGTGCCAGCAGTACCGATAGATTGAATGAGCAGTTCTTC. This encodes CASSTDRLNEQFF.

The chain couples TRBV9 to TRBJ2-7; no reliable D call. This CDR3 contains 14 residues. Trimming cost V 0 bases and J 1 base, with 8 bases left between them. Germline-derived CDR1 and CDR2 are SGDLS and YYNGEE. The CDR3 here is CASSVAPLSYEQYF. The CDR3 region has the DNA TGTGCCAGCAGCGTAGCCCCACTATCCTACGAGCAGTACTTC. The full variable domain, its missing parts supplied by reference TRBV9 and TRBJ2-7, is DSGVTQTPKHLITATGQRVTLRCSPRSGDLSVYWYQQSLDQGLQFLIQYYNGEERAKGNILERFSAQQFPDLHSELNLSSLELGDSALYFCASSVAPLSYEQYFGPGTRLTVT.

On this clone itself: At one end the junction does not follow the germline gene, possibly because of a read error. The chain couples TRBV7-9 to TRBJ1-2, with 10 nucleotides matching TRBD1. Germline lookup yields CDR1 SEHNR and CDR2 FQNEAQ (reference sequence). The CDR3 is 15 residues long. CDR3 region: CSSSFLDRGIGGYTF. The DNA of the CDR3 is TGTTCCAGCAGCTTTCTGGACAGGGGGATTGGAGGCTACACCTTC.

The chain combines TRBV6-1 with TRBJ2-3; the match to TRBD2 covers 9 bases. The germline gives CDR1 MNHNS, CDR2 SASEGT. CDR3 size: 15 residues. V lost 4 bases and J lost 0; bases outside the gene matches: 2. The CDR3 sequence: CASSVLAGSTDTQYF. The CDR3, as DNA: TGTGCCAGCAGTGTCCTAGCGGGGAGCACAGATACGCAGTATTTT.

Details on this clone: One junction end does not reproduce the germline sequence, and a read error may be involved. The sample holds other DNA sequences that translate to the same CDR3. The chain recombines TRBV7-2 with TRBJ1-1, with 8 bases matching TRBD1. Germline CDR1 SGHTA, CDR2 FQGNSA. The CDR3 contains 14 residues. The CDR3 nucleotides read TGTGCCAGCAGCCGACAGGGGCGCGGGACTGAGGCTTTCTTT. This sequence encodes CASSRQGRGTEAFF. Together with reference TRBV7-2 and TRBJ1-1, the CDR3 gives the full variable domain: GAGVSQSPSNKVTEKGKDVELRCDPISGHTALYWYRQSLGQGLEFLIYFQGNSAPDKSGLPSDRFSAERTGGSVSTLTIQRTQQEDSAVYLCASSRQGRGTEAFFGQGTRLTVV.

This chain links TRBV6-1 with TRBJ2-7; D unclear. CDR1 and CDR2 (germline): MNHNS, SASEGT. This CDR3 is 12 amino acids long. Trimming cost V 6 bases and J 0 bases, with 6 bases left between them. The CDR3, as DNA: TGTGCCAGCAGGCCGAGCTCCTACGAGCAGTACTTC. Encoded protein: CASRPSSYEQYF.

This chain connects TRBV5-1 to TRBJ2-6; D is possibly TRBD2 (6 bases). Trimming removed 0 bases from V and 4 bases from J, with 8 bases in between. Germline V lookup: CDR1 SGHRS, CDR2 YFSETQ. This CDR3 spans 15 amino acids. In DNA form, the CDR3 reads TGCGCCAGCAGCTTGGACGGGGGAGGGGCCAACGTCCTGACTTTC. Translated: CASSLDGGGANVLTF.

This chain connects TRBV2 to TRBJ2-7, with 7 bases matching TRBD1. The CDR3 runs to 14 residues. Germline lookup yields CDR1 SNHLY and CDR2 FYNNEI. The V segment lost 9 bases and the J segment 5 bases; nucleotides outside the gene matches: 13. CDR3 region: CASSGGRAFNEQYF. In nucleotides, the CDR3 is TGTGCCAGTTCAGGGGGACGAGCGTTCAACGAGCAGTACTTC.

This clone came up once. This chain joins TRBV5-1 and TRBJ2-3, with unresolved D. The CDR3 contains 13 residues. V shed 1 base and J shed 5 bases, with 8 bases lying between them. CDR1 is SGHRS and CDR2 is YFSETQ in the germline V gene. CDR3: CASSLLAGDTQYF. The CDR3 DNA sequence: TGCGCCAGCAGCTTGCTCGCAGGAGATACGCAGTATTTT. Full variable domain (outside the CDR3, taken from reference TRBV5-1 and TRBJ2-3): KAGVTQTPRYLIKTRGQQVTLSCSPISGHRSVSWYQQTPGQGLQFLFEYFSETQRNKGNFPGRFSGRQFSNSRSEMNVSTLELGDSALYLCASSLLAGDTQYFGPGTRLTVL.